A selection of T cell receptor beta chains follows, all from one sample in a study of cytomegalovirus exposure and HLA in healthy donors. Profiling relied on immunoSEQ multiplex PCR, and the TCRdb table lists in-frame clones only, not all of them. The sample yields under 200,000 clones, roughly 80% seen once. The sample taken for sequencing was PBMCs. The receptors stem from a man aged 50 to 60 in good health and CMV-seronegative. The CDR3 runs from the conserved cysteine through the conserved F or W. Each record gives: clone size, CDR3 length, J gene, V gene, D gene, CDR3 protein, CDR3 DNA. The D gene is left open where the match is weak. Rows may omit the clone size; those that give it use once, few, many or a size class.

clone size: -; CDR3 length: 14; J gene: TRBJ2-7; V gene: TRBV4-1; D gene: -; CDR3 protein: CASGATGGLDEQYF; CDR3 DNA: TGCGCCAGCGGAGCGACGGGGGGCCTCGACGAGCAGTACTTC
clone size: -; CDR3 length: 14; J gene: TRBJ1-1; V gene: TRBV5-1; D gene: -; CDR3 protein: CASSINPGITEAFF; CDR3 DNA: TGCGCCAGCAGCATAAATCCAGGGATCACTGAAGCTTTCTTT
clone size: -; CDR3 length: 15; J gene: TRBJ2-7; V gene: TRBV2; D gene: -; CDR3 protein: CASKMLTGSPYEQYF; CDR3 DNA: TGTGCCAGCAAAATGTTAACAGGTTCCCCCTACGAGCAGTACTTC
clone size: once; CDR3 length: 13; J gene: TRBJ2-1; V gene: TRBV9; D gene: -; CDR3 protein: CASSPYEEDEQFF; CDR3 DNA: TGTGCCAGCAGCCCCTATGAGGAGGATGAGCAGTTCTTC
clone size: once; CDR3 length: 18; J gene: TRBJ1-6; V gene: TRBV10-3; D gene: TRBD1; CDR3 protein: CAISEPRTGGSYNSPLHF; CDR3 DNA: TGTGCCATCAGTGAGCCGCGGACAGGGGGCTCCTATAATTCACCCCTCCACTTT
clone size: -; CDR3 length: 18; J gene: TRBJ2-3; V gene: TRBV4-3; D gene: TRBD2; CDR3 protein: CASSHVLAGATYTDTQYF; CDR3 DNA: TGCGCCAGCAGCCACGTATTAGCGGGGGCCACGTACACAGATACGCAGTATTTT
clone size: few; CDR3 length: 14; J gene: TRBJ2-7; V gene: TRBV25-1; D gene: TRBD1; CDR3 protein: CASRDRGVLGEQYF; CDR3 DNA: TGTGCCAGCCGGGACAGGGGGGTCCTCGGCGAGCAGTACTTC
clone size: -; CDR3 length: 13; J gene: TRBJ1-1; V gene: TRBV18; D gene: -; CDR3 protein: CASSLGVIAEAFF; CDR3 DNA: TGTGCCAGCTCCCTAGGGGTTATCGCTGAAGCTTTCTTT
clone size: -; CDR3 length: 14; J gene: TRBJ2-1; V gene: TRBV7-9; D gene: TRBD1; CDR3 protein: CASSPQGLGDEQFF; CDR3 DNA: TGTGCCAGCAGCCCACAGGGGCTTGGGGATGAGCAGTTCTTC
clone size: -; CDR3 length: 13; J gene: TRBJ1-2; V gene: TRBV21-1; D gene: -; CDR3 protein: CASSMRQGYGYTF; CDR3 DNA: TGTGCCAGCAGCATGAGACAGGGGTATGGCTACACCTTC